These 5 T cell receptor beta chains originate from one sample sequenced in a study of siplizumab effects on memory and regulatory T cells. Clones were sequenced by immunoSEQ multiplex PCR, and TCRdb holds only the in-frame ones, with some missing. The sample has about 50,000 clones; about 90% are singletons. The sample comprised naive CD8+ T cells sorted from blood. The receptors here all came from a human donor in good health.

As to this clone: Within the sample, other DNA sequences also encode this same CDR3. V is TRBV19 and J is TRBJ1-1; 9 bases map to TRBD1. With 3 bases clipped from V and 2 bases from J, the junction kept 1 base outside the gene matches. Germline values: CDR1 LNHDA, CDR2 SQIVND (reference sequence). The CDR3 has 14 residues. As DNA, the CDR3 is TGTGCCAGTAGTATTACAGGGGGCAACACTGAAGCTTTCTTT. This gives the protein CASSITGGNTEAFF.

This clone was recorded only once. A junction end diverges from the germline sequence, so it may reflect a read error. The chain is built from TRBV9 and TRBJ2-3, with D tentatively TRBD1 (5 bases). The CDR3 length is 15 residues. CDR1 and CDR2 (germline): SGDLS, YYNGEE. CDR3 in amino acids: CASSVDRPTTDAQYF. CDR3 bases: TGTGCCAGCAGCGTAGACAGGCCTACCACAGATGCGCAGTATTTT.

CDR3 sequence: CASSSTGMNTEAFF. As DNA, the CDR3 is TGTGCCAGCAGCTCAACAGGTATGAACACTGAAGCTTTCTTT. The chain is built from TRBV7-9 and TRBJ1-1; possible D gene TRBD1, 5 bases. The CDR3 loop spans 14 amino acids. Trimming pared 4 bases from V and 0 bases from J, leaving 9 bases between. The germline V gene encodes CDR1 SEHNR and CDR2 FQNEAQ (reference sequence).

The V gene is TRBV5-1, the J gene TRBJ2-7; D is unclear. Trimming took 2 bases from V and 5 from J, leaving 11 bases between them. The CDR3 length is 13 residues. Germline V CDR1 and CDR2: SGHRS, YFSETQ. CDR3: CASSLHSPNEQYF. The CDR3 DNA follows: TGCGCCAGCAGCTTACACAGTCCGAACGAGCAGTACTTC.

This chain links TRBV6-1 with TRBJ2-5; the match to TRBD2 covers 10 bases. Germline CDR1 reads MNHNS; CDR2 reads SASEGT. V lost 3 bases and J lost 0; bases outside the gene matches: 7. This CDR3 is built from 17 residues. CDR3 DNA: TGTGCCAGCAGTGATGCGATACTAGCGGGGTACCAAGAGACCCAGTACTTC. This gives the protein CASSDAILAGYQETQYF.